The 25 T cell receptor beta chains presented below share a single source sample, sequenced in a study of cytomegalovirus exposure and HLA in healthy donors. The PCR employed 60 Vbeta primers together with 13 Jbeta primers. Measured with immunoSEQ multiplex PCR; TCRdb has only the in-frame clones, and not every one. The data hold over 150,000 clones, with 75% to 85% observed a single time. Source material: PBMCs. The receptors were sampled from a boy between 10 and 17 years old in good health and CMV-seronegative.

This clone was counted a few times. The chain combines TRBV6-4 with TRBJ1-3, with D tentatively TRBD1 (6 bases). The CDR3 sequence is 14 residues long. Germline CDR1 and CDR2: MRHNA and SNTAGT. V lost 9 bases and J 8 bases, leaving 20 bases between the germline ends. DNA for the CDR3: TGTGCCAGAGGGGGACACCAACGCCGGGACACCATATATTTT. It specifies CARGGHQRRDTIYF.

This chain uses TRBV9 with TRBJ1-6; possibly TRBD1 for D (5 bases). The CDR3 has 16 amino acids. Germline values: CDR1 SGDLS, CDR2 YYNGEE. V lost 3 bases and J lost 10, with 20 bases in between. The CDR3 nucleotides are TGTGCCAGCAGCGACCCCTTGGGACTTGTACAATCACCCCTCCACTTT. Protein product: CASSDPLGLVQSPLHF.

For this clone: At the DNA level, this CDR3 is encoded by other sequences in the same sample as well. The chain employs TRBV14 and TRBJ2-7; the D gene is possibly TRBD2 (7 bases). The CDR3 is made up of 15 amino acids. V shed 1 base and J shed 3 bases, with 13 bases lying between them. Germline CDR1 reads SGHDN; CDR2 reads FVKESK. The CDR3 is CASSQVGGPFYEQYF. The CDR3 bases are TGTGCCAGCAGCCAAGTCGGGGGGCCTTTCTACGAGCAGTACTTC.

The J gene is TRBJ1-2, the V gene TRBV6-1, with D tentatively TRBD1 (5 bases). In germline, CDR1 is MNHNS, CDR2 SASEGT. V was cut by 4 bases and J by 4 bases, with 13 bases left in between. CDR3 size: 14 residues. CDR3 protein: CASSAGTAFYGYTF. CDR3 DNA sequence: TGTGCCAGCAGTGCCGGGACTGCATTCTATGGCTACACCTTC.

The chain recombines TRBV9 with TRBJ1-1, with 7 bases identical to TRBD1. The V gene's germline CDR1 is SGDLS and CDR2 YYNGEE. V lost 4 bases and J lost 6; bases outside the gene matches: 12. The CDR3 sequence is 15 residues long. The CDR3 reads CASSPYGPGGPEAFF. As DNA, the CDR3 is TGTGCCAGCAGCCCCTATGGCCCAGGGGGGCCTGAAGCTTTCTTT.

This chain uses TRBV9 with TRBJ1-2, with a weak D call TRBD1 (5 bases). CDR3 size: 12 residues. V gave up 0 bases and J gave up 13 bases, with 13 bases separating them. Looked up from germline, CDR1 is SGDLS and CDR2 is YYNGEE. CDR3 DNA: TGTGCCAGCAGCGTAGGGGCAGGGCGGTTCACCTTC. Protein product: CASSVGAGRFTF.

This chain uses TRBV4-3 with TRBJ2-1, with 12 bases identical to TRBD2. The germline gives CDR1 LGHNA, CDR2 YSLEER. V gave up 4 bases and J gave up 7 bases; unmatched junction bases: 8. CDR3 size: 16 residues. CDR3 nucleotide sequence: TGCGCCAGCAGCCGTTCGAGACTAGCGGGAGCGAATGAGCAGTTCTTC. This sequence encodes CASSRSRLAGANEQFF.

The chain is built from TRBV5-1 and TRBJ2-2, with 10 positions matching TRBD2. Germline-derived CDR1 and CDR2 are SGHRS and YFSETQ. Losses at the gene ends were 1 base for V and 1 base for J; bases not matched to a gene: 1. CDR3 length equals 16 residues. CDR3 DNA: TGCGCCAGCAGCTTGACTAGCGGGGTGAACACCGGGGAGCTGTTTTTT. This codes for CASSLTSGVNTGELFF.

By share of the sample, this clone is medium-sized. The chain couples TRBV6-4 to TRBJ2-6; no definite D call. In germline, CDR1 is MRHNA, CDR2 SNTAGT. The CDR3 sequence is 17 residues long. V lost 0 bases to trimming and J lost 4 bases, with 13 bases between them. CDR3 residues: CASSDSGPTGGANVLTF. Written as DNA, the CDR3 is TGTGCCAGCAGTGACTCTGGGCCTACTGGGGGGGCCAACGTCCTGACTTTC.

The chain is built from TRBV6-1 and TRBJ2-7; D not resolved. Germline loops: CDR1 MNHNS, CDR2 SASEGT. The germline V and J ends were trimmed by 6 bases and 0 bases, with 6 bases remaining between them. The CDR3 totals 12 residues. The DNA of the CDR3 is TGTGCCAGCAGCGAGATCTCCTACGAGCAGTACTTC. This codes for CASSEISYEQYF.

V usage is TRBV18 and J usage is TRBJ2-7; possibly TRBD2 for D (5 bases). The CDR3 is 14 amino acids. V lost 5 bases, J lost 3 bases, and 14 bases lay in between. In germline, CDR1 is KGHSH, CDR2 LQKENI. In DNA, the CDR3 is TGTGCCAGCTCAGCAACAGCGAGGGACTACGAGCAGTACTTC. It specifies CASSATARDYEQYF.

This chain uses TRBV19 with TRBJ1-6; D uncertain. In germline, CDR1 is LNHDA, CDR2 SQIVND (reference sequence). Trimming cost V 7 bases and J 2 bases, with 12 bases left between them. This CDR3 is built from 15 residues. The CDR3: CASMRPGAYNSPLHF. The CDR3 DNA is TGTGCCAGTATGAGACCGGGAGCCTATAATTCACCCCTCCACTTT. Drawing the rest from reference TRBV19 and TRBJ1-6, the complete variable domain is DGGITQSPKYLFRKEGQNVTLSCEQNLNHDAMYWYRQDPGQGLRLIYYSQIVNDFQKGDIAEGYSVSREKKESFPLTVTSAQKNPTAFYLCASMRPGAYNSPLHFGNGTRLTVT.

This chain uses TRBV7-2 with TRBJ1-2; D is unresolved. Deletions cut 0 bases from V and 4 bases from J, with 9 bases between. The CDR3 is made up of 14 amino acids. CDR1 is SGHTA, CDR2 FQGNSA, per germline. The CDR3 coding sequence is TGTGCCAGCAGCTTAGCGCGGCAAGTCTATGGCTACACCTTC. It translates to CASSLARQVYGYTF.

The J gene is TRBJ2-2, the V gene TRBV5-4; D is perhaps TRBD1 (5 bases). From germline, CDR1 is SGHNT and CDR2 YYREEE (reference sequence). Trimming left V 3 bases short and J 6 bases short, with 6 bases between. The CDR3 covers 12 residues. The CDR3 bases are TGTGCCAGCAGCTGGGGCCCCGGGGAGCTGTTTTTT. Residues: CASSWGPGELFF.

This chain links TRBV4-1 with TRBJ2-5; TRBD1 is a possible D gene (6 bases). The J call may not be correct, given that the DNA end is closer to TRBJ2-7. Germline assignment: CDR1 MGHRA and CDR2 YSYEKL. The length of the CDR3 is 16 residues. CDR3 sequence (DNA): TGCGCCAGCAGCCAAACCGCCAGGACAGCCGCCTACGAGCAGTACTTC. This gives the protein CASSQTARTAAYEQYF.

This clone was found a few times. The chain has TRBV7-3 and TRBJ2-1, with TRBD2 matching 12 bases. Losses at the gene ends were 3 bases for V and 4 bases for J; bases not matched to a gene: 1. This CDR3 comprises 15 residues. Germline values: CDR1 SGHTA, CDR2 FQGTGA. The DNA of the CDR3 is TGTGCCAGCAGCTTGCTAGCGGGGGGGTACAATGAGCAGTTCTTC. It codes for CASSLLAGGYNEQFF.

V is TRBV5-1 and J is TRBJ2-1; D possibly corresponds to TRBD2 (7 bases). V was cut by 0 bases and J by 6 bases, with 16 bases left in between. The length of the CDR3 is 16 residues. CDR1 is SGHRS, CDR2 YFSETQ, per germline. Written as DNA, the CDR3 is TGCGCCAGCAGCTTGGTTCGGGGGGCGGTAGGCAATGAGCAGTTCTTC. Its translation is CASSLVRGAVGNEQFF.

The chain carries TRBV12-5 and TRBJ2-1; 16 nucleotides line up with TRBD2. The CDR3 covers 16 residues. The germline V gene has CDR1 LGHNT and CDR2 FRNRAP. Trimming cost V 6 bases and J 2 bases; bases outside gene matches: 1. The CDR3 here is CASGGTSGRAYNEQFF. CDR3 DNA: TGTGCTAGTGGGGGGACTAGCGGGAGGGCCTACAATGAGCAGTTCTTC.

A word on this clone: One end of the junction varies from germline; a read error may be responsible. This chain uses TRBV7-9 with TRBJ2-5; 7 bases map to TRBD2. The CDR3 extends over 15 amino acids. Germline V gene lookup returns CDR1 SEHNR and CDR2 FQNEAQ (reference sequence). CDR3 in amino acids: CSSSPTGLGGRTQYF. The CDR3, as DNA: TGTTCCAGCAGCCCTACTGGACTAGGCGGTCGGACCCAGTACTTC.

J is TRBJ2-3 and V is TRBV2; tentatively, D is TRBD2 (6 bases). V lost 7 bases to trimming and J lost 0 bases, with 17 bases between them. The length of the CDR3 is 16 residues. Germline V gene data show CDR1 as SNHLY and CDR2 as FYNNEI. CDR3 in amino acids: CASNEGLRLSTDTQYF. The DNA of the CDR3 is TGTGCCAGCAATGAGGGACTTAGGCTTAGCACAGATACGCAGTATTTT.

The chain links TRBV6-5 to TRBJ2-7; TRBD1 agrees at 7 bases. The CDR3 covers 14 residues. Germline lookup yields CDR1 MNHEY and CDR2 SVGAGI. Trimming took 5 bases from V and 2 from J; bases not matched to a gene: 6. The CDR3 loop reads CASSQRDRTYEQYF. The CDR3 nucleotides read TGTGCCAGCAGTCAAAGGGACAGAACCTACGAGCAGTACTTC.

J is TRBJ2-1 and V is TRBV19, with D possibly matching TRBD2 (5 bases). The CDR3 has 16 amino acids. Germline V CDR1 and CDR2: LNHDA, SQIVND (reference sequence). Trimming stripped 1 base from V and 4 bases from J, with 14 bases between. This chain's CDR3 is CASSIVPGRVYNEQFF. The CDR3 DNA is TGTGCCAGTAGTATAGTCCCCGGGCGGGTTTACAATGAGCAGTTCTTC. The complete variable domain, with remaining parts taken from reference TRBV19 and TRBJ2-1, reads DGGITQSPKYLFRKEGQNVTLSCEQNLNHDAMYWYRQDPGQGLRLIYYSQIVNDFQKGDIAEGYSVSREKKESFPLTVTSAQKNPTAFYLCASSIVPGRVYNEQFFGPGTRLTVL.

The chain couples TRBV4-2 to TRBJ1-1; no firm D call. This CDR3 is built from 14 residues. The V end lost 0 bases, the J end lost 4 bases, and 9 bases lay between the germline ends. CDR1 and CDR2 from the germline V gene are LGHNA and YNFKEQ. This CDR3 reads CASSQDRSRTEAFF. The CDR3 DNA is TGTGCCAGCAGCCAAGACCGGTCACGCACTGAAGCTTTCTTT.

This sequence joins TRBV5-4 and TRBJ2-3, with no clear D. Germline-derived CDR1 and CDR2 are SGHNT and YYREEE (reference sequence). The V end was cut by 3 bases, the J end by 2 bases, with 4 bases between. The CDR3 spans 12 residues. The CDR3 reads CASSSTTDTQYF. CDR3 DNA sequence: TGTGCCAGCAGCTCTACCACAGATACGCAGTATTTT.

The CDR3 DNA is TGTGCCAGCAGCCAATCGGGACAGGGGGTTAGCTCTGGAAACACCATATATTTT. This gives the protein CASSQSGQGVSSGNTIYF. The chain employs TRBV4-2 and TRBJ1-3; 11 bases are a match to TRBD1. Trimming cost V 2 bases and J 0 bases; bases outside gene matches: 6. CDR1 is LGHNA and CDR2 is YNFKEQ in the germline V gene. The length of the CDR3 is 18 residues.